The T cell receptor beta chain under discussion was sequenced for a study of long-term antiretroviral therapy in people with HIV. A word on this clone: Its antigen is undetermined.

In germline, CDR1 is GTSNPN, CDR2 SVGIG (reference sequence). This CDR3 comprises 11 residues. V lost 5 bases and J 4 bases, leaving 8 bases between the germline ends. Whole-study findings and limits: Absence of data on ART adherence, viral resistance or therapy changes was noted. When set beside controls, HIV repertoires had CDR3 length ranges that were narrower. Drawn between about 2004 and 2017, the blood was possibly obtained under older ART regimens.

Samples were assayed with immunoSEQ v3.0 at survey level. Sequencing was intended to reach about 35,000-50,000 T-cell genomes per sample. Using immunoSEQ multiplex PCR, the repertoire was profiled, and TCRdb retains in-frame clones only, with some absent. This sample has tens of thousands of clones, with roughly 83% found just once. V gene TRBV30 combines with J gene TRBJ1-2; tentatively, D is TRBD1 (6 bases). Sequenced material: unsorted PBMCs, taken roughly 4.5 years after starting antiretroviral therapy. This TCR came from a man aged 30-40 years with HIV. In DNA form, the CDR3 reads TGTGCCTGGGACAGGATCTATGGCTACACCTTC. It is translated as CAWDRIYGYTF.